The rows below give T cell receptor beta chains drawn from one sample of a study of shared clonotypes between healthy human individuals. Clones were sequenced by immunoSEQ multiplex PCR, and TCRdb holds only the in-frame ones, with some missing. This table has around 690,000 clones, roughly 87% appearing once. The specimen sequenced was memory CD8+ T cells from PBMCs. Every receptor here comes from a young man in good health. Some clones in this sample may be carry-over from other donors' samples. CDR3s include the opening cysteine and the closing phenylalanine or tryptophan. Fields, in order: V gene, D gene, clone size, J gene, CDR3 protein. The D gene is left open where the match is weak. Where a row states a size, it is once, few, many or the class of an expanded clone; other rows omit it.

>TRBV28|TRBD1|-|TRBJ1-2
CASSPAGTAYGYTF
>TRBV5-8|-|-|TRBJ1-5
CASSWGPENQPQHF
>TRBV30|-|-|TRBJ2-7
CAWRLGGEQYF
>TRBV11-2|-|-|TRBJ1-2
CASSFFGTGPDYGYTF
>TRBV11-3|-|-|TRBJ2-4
CASSSNPAGGLGEVIQYF
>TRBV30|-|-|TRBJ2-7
CAWSVQAQGTYEQYF
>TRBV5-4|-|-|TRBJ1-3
CASANQEAFGNTIYF
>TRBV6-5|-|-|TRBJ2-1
CASSYSNPNNEQFF
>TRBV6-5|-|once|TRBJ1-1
CASSRESTEAFF
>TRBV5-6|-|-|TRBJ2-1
CASSSGGNEQFF
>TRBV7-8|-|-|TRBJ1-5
CASSQDTRDLSNQPQHF
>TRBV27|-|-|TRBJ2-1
CASSLLGLNEQFF
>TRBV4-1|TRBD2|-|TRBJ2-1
CASSHPAAGGYNEQFF
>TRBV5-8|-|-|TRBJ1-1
CASSFREGVDTEAFF
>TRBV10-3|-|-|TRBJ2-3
CAISESMVGSRTDTQYF
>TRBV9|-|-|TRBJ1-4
CASSAWTEGNEKLFF
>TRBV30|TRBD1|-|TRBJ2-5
CAWSKPGQGWQETQYF
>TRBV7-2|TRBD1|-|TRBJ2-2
CASSPHPRTGVTGELFF
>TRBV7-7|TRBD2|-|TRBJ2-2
CASSLSQRGSTGELFF
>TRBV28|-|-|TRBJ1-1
CASAAGQEAFF